These T cell receptor beta chains were read from a single sample in a study of shared clonotypes between healthy human individuals. The method was immunoSEQ multiplex PCR; TCRdb's version includes in-frame clones alone and lacks a portion of them. The table records 730,000 or so clones, about 78% of them present only once. Sequencing was carried out using memory CD4+ T cells sorted from blood. These receptors all come from a woman aged 25-40 years in good health. CDR3s include the opening cysteine and the closing phenylalanine or tryptophan. A D gene is named only where the DNA matches it firmly. Expanded clones get a size class; other rows say once, few or many, or leave the size out.

d_gene: -
abundance: medium-sized
v_gene: TRBV14
j_gene: TRBJ2-6
CDR3nt: TGTGCCAGCTACAGGGATACTGGGGCCAACGTCCTGACTTTC
CDR3aa: CASYRDTGANVLTF

d_gene: -
abundance: -
v_gene: TRBV11-2
j_gene: TRBJ1-1
CDR3nt: TGTGCCAGCAGCGCAAGAATTGTACAGGGCACTGAAGCTTTCTTT
CDR3aa: CASSARIVQGTEAFF

d_gene: TRBD2
abundance: -
v_gene: TRBV7-2
j_gene: TRBJ2-7
CDR3nt: TGTGCCAGCAGCTATTTTGATTCAGCGGGAGGTCTCGAGCAGTACTTC
CDR3aa: CASSYFDSAGGLEQYF

d_gene: -
abundance: many
v_gene: TRBV4-1
j_gene: TRBJ1-3
CDR3nt: TGCGCCAGCAGCCAAGATAGGGCTAGTGGGGAGAGCTCTGGAAACACCATATATTTT
CDR3aa: CASSQDRASGESSGNTIYF

d_gene: -
abundance: -
v_gene: TRBV28
j_gene: TRBJ1-3
CDR3nt: TGTGCCAGCACCTCCTTGGCGAGGGGCGCCGCTGGAAACACCATATATTTT
CDR3aa: CASTSLARGAAGNTIYF

d_gene: -
abundance: -
v_gene: TRBV11-1
j_gene: TRBJ2-7
CDR3nt: TGTGCCAGCAGCTTAGAGCGGTCCTACGAGCAGTACTTC
CDR3aa: CASSLERSYEQYF

d_gene: -
abundance: few
v_gene: TRBV7-2
j_gene: TRBJ2-7
CDR3nt: TGTGCCAGCAGCTTAGGTGGGGTTGGCGAGCAGTACTTC
CDR3aa: CASSLGGVGEQYF

d_gene: -
abundance: -
v_gene: TRBV5-1
j_gene: TRBJ2-7
CDR3nt: TGCGCCAGCAGCTTGGGGGGGCGCAGCTACGAGCAGTACTTC
CDR3aa: CASSLGGRSYEQYF

d_gene: TRBD2
abundance: few
v_gene: TRBV15
j_gene: TRBJ2-1
CDR3nt: TGTGCCACCAGCAGAGGGGGACTATCCCGGGATGAGCAGTTCTTC
CDR3aa: CATSRGGLSRDEQFF

d_gene: -
abundance: once
v_gene: TRBV4-1
j_gene: TRBJ2-2
CDR3nt: TGCGCCAGCAGCCAAGATCGAGTTCTGGCGGTGAACACCGGGGAGCTGTTTTTT
CDR3aa: CASSQDRVLAVNTGELFF

d_gene: -
abundance: -
v_gene: TRBV25-1
j_gene: TRBJ2-1
CDR3nt: TGTGCCAGCAGTGACTCGAGGTCTCAGGATGAGCAGTTCTTC
CDR3aa: CASSDSRSQDEQFF

d_gene: TRBD1
abundance: -
v_gene: TRBV28
j_gene: TRBJ2-7
CDR3nt: TGTGCCAGCAGTGGGGGACAGTCCTACGAGCAGTACTTC
CDR3aa: CASSGGQSYEQYF

d_gene: -
abundance: -
v_gene: TRBV5-1
j_gene: TRBJ1-4
CDR3nt: TGCGCCAGCAGCTGGGGGCAGTTGGCAGGGGATAATGAAAAACTGTTTTTT
CDR3aa: CASSWGQLAGDNEKLFF

d_gene: -
abundance: once
v_gene: TRBV5-1
j_gene: TRBJ1-1
CDR3nt: TGCGCCAGCAGCTTGGAGACGGTAGGGTTCACTGAAGCTTTCTTT
CDR3aa: CASSLETVGFTEAFF

d_gene: TRBD2
abundance: few
v_gene: TRBV29-1
j_gene: TRBJ2-2
CDR3nt: TGCAGCGTTCAGCGGGAGGCGAACACCGGGGAGCTGTTTTTT
CDR3aa: CSVQREANTGELFF

d_gene: -
abundance: -
v_gene: TRBV6-1
j_gene: TRBJ2-3
CDR3nt: TGTGCCAGCAGCCCTAGGTGGGCGAGCACAGATACGCAGTATTTT
CDR3aa: CASSPRWASTDTQYF

d_gene: -
abundance: -
v_gene: TRBV13
j_gene: TRBJ1-2
CDR3nt: TGTGCCAGCAGCCTAGATCCTACGGCTCTAAATGGCTACACCTTC
CDR3aa: CASSLDPTALNGYTF

d_gene: TRBD2
abundance: -
v_gene: TRBV28
j_gene: TRBJ2-1
CDR3nt: TGTGCCAGCAGTTTCGGGACTAGGGGATCCAATGAGCAGTTCTTC
CDR3aa: CASSFGTRGSNEQFF

d_gene: -
abundance: once
v_gene: TRBV29-1
j_gene: TRBJ2-7
CDR3nt: TGCAGCGTTAGCCACCGGACAGCCTACGAGCAGTACTTC
CDR3aa: CSVSHRTAYEQYF

d_gene: TRBD1
abundance: -
v_gene: TRBV5-1
j_gene: TRBJ1-4
CDR3nt: TGCGCCAGCAGACGGGACAGCGTGTCTAATGAAAAACTGTTTTTT
CDR3aa: CASRRDSVSNEKLFF

d_gene: -
abundance: once
v_gene: TRBV5-1
j_gene: TRBJ2-5
CDR3nt: TGCGCCAGCAGCTTCGGGAGTGGACGGGAGACCCAGTACTTC
CDR3aa: CASSFGSGRETQYF

d_gene: -
abundance: -
v_gene: TRBV19
j_gene: TRBJ2-2
CDR3nt: TGTGCCAGTGGACTCTGGAACACCGGGGAGCTGTTTTTT
CDR3aa: CASGLWNTGELFF

d_gene: -
abundance: -
v_gene: TRBV29-1
j_gene: TRBJ2-5
CDR3nt: TGCAGCGTTGATTTGGGGGCCCTTAAAGAGACCCAGTACTTC
CDR3aa: CSVDLGALKETQYF

d_gene: TRBD2
abundance: -
v_gene: TRBV16
j_gene: TRBJ2-5
CDR3nt: TGTGCCAGCAGCCAAATGCGGGAGGGCCGCGAGACCCAGTACTTC
CDR3aa: CASSQMREGRETQYF

d_gene: TRBD1
abundance: -
v_gene: TRBV5-5
j_gene: TRBJ2-7
CDR3nt: TGTGCCAGCAGCCTCGGGACAGGGGAAGGAGGGGTCTACGAGCAGTACTTC
CDR3aa: CASSLGTGEGGVYEQYF

d_gene: -
abundance: -
v_gene: TRBV15
j_gene: TRBJ2-5
CDR3nt: TGTGTCACCAGGGGAAGTATTGCTGGGCATGGGACCCAGTACTTC
CDR3aa: CVTRGSIAGHGTQYF

d_gene: -
abundance: -
v_gene: TRBV6-1
j_gene: TRBJ2-6
CDR3nt: TGTGCCAGCAGGGCAGGGTCGGGGGCCAACGTCCTGACTTTC
CDR3aa: CASRAGSGANVLTF

d_gene: -
abundance: once
v_gene: TRBV30
j_gene: TRBJ2-2
CDR3nt: TGTGCCTGGAGCCAGGGGATCGGGGAGCTGTTTTTT
CDR3aa: CAWSQGIGELFF

d_gene: -
abundance: many
v_gene: TRBV4-2
j_gene: TRBJ1-5
CDR3nt: TGTGCCAGCAGCCAAGCCGCAGCAGCTGGGGGGAATCAGCCCCAGCATTTT
CDR3aa: CASSQAAAAGGNQPQHF

d_gene: TRBD2
abundance: many
v_gene: TRBV6-6
j_gene: TRBJ2-1
CDR3nt: TGTGCCAGCAGTCGACTAGCGGGAGGGAGGGATGAGCAGTTCTTC
CDR3aa: CASSRLAGGRDEQFF

d_gene: TRBD2
abundance: -
v_gene: TRBV7-8
j_gene: TRBJ2-1
CDR3nt: TGTGCCAGCAGCTTAGATTCTAGCGGGGGCTGGTACAATGAGCAGTTCTTC
CDR3aa: CASSLDSSGGWYNEQFF

d_gene: TRBD2
abundance: few
v_gene: TRBV6-6
j_gene: TRBJ2-7
CDR3nt: TGTGCCAGCAGCTCTATAGCGGGAGGTTCCTACGAGCAGTACTTC
CDR3aa: CASSSIAGGSYEQYF